This record looks at one T cell receptor (beta chain) sequence and its context. Its antigen is still unknown. TCRdb called the reads again in MiXCR, with one record for every CDR3 protein. The table shows approximately 500,000 distinct CDR3 sequences, with roughly a third occurring only once. The sample is drawn from a study of T cell repertoires in cytomegalovirus infection. Study as a whole: Matching HLA type, along with CMV infection, was indicated by public TCR beta signatures. Study findings and constraints: Adding up the frequency of public TCR beta families identified people who carried CMV plus the relevant HLA. The ex vivo response was dominated by HLA-C-restricted CMV-specific TCR beta clonotypes.

The V end lost 6 bases, the J end lost 7 bases, and 13 bases lay between the germline ends. This CDR3 has 13 amino acids. The TCR comes from a human donor in good health (CMV status not recorded). Some clones in this sample may be carry-over from other donors' samples. The chain is built from TRBV12-3 or TRBV12-4 and TRBJ1-5; TRBD1 might be the D (5 bases). Sequencing used cultured PBMCs, obtained from culture after CMV antigen stimulation. CDR3 in amino acids: CASSKGAGQPQHF. CDR3 coding DNA: TGTGCCAGCAGCAAAGGGGCTGGGCAGCCCCAGCATTTT.